Here is one T cell receptor beta chain with its context. The antigen is undetermined. The data stem from a study of T cells in Graves' hyperthyroidism and ophthalmopathy. Study conclusions and caveats: Peripheral blood also featured most of the thyroid clonotypes expanded above 0.001.

The CDR3 regions of TCR beta were amplified from RNA transcripts. An initial round of RT-PCR targeting the TCR CDR3 relied on the HTBI primer set. Each CDR3 protein is one row after TCRdb ran MiXCR on the multiplex PCR reads. In the table there are fewer than 350,000 distinct CDR3 sequences, nearly 15% of which are singletons. Used for diagnoses were clinical symptoms, serum thyroxine and TRAb, thyroid ultrasound and orbital computed tomography. Blood from later-ophthalmopathy patients was taken at first hyperthyroidism diagnosis. PBMCs came from 8.5 to 10 ml fresh peripheral blood. CDR3 size: 16 residues. V was cut by 3 bases and J by 3 bases, with 16 bases left in between. Germline CDR1 reads KGHDR; CDR2 reads SFDVKD.

The chain links TRBV24-1 to TRBJ1-2; TRBD1 might be the D (6 bases). The sequenced sample was blood. This receptor was obtained from a woman aged 50 to 60 with Graves' hyperthyroidism that later progressed to Graves' ophthalmopathy. In nucleotides, the CDR3 is TGTGCCACCAGTGATCCCGGACAGAAAGGGGACTATGGCTACACCTTC. It specifies CATSDPGQKGDYGYTF.